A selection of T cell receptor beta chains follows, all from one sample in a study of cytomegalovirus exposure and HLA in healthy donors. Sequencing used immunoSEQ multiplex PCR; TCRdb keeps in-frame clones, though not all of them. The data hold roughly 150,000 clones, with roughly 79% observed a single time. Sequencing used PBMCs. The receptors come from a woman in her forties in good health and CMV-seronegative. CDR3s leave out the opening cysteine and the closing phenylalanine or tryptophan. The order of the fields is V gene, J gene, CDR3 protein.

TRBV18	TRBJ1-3	ASSPAAVSSGNTIY
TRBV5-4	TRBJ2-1	ASSLDRNEQF
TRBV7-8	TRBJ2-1	ASSPGMTDRGNEQF
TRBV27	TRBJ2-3	ASSPGTSGRFTDTQY
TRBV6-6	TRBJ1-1	ASSYSREAEAF
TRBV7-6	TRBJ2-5	ASSLGGGRETQY
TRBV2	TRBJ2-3	ASRIWGTKADTQY
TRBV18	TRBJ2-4	ASSPPGQNTKNIQY
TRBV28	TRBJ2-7	ASRTGTSSYEQY
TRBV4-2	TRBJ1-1	ASSQGPENTEAF
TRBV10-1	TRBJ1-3	ASLSGNTIY
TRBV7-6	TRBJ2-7	ATSTPGGGDEQY
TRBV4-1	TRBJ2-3	ASSQDGFRSGRAHTQY
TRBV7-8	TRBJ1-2	ASSPYRIEPSRGLYGYT
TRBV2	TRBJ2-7	ASSDDRGYYEQY
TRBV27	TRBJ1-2	ASSLLPRGSLNYGYT
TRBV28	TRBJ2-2	ASSLGTGATGELF
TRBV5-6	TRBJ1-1	ASSLGRDRSTF
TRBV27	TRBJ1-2	ASSLRPANYGYT
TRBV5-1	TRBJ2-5	ASAGEETQY
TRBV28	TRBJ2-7	ASSQDIMGPYEQY
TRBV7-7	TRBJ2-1	ASSLGLAGYNEQF
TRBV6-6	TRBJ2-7	ASSPGEGNHEQY
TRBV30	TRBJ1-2	AWSVITQRGGYT
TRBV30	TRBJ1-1	AWNPGRGTTEAF
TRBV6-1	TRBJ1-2	ASSELTANYLYGYT
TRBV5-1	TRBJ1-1	ASSRGQGDTEAF
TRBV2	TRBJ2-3	ASRAMDFTSGRRDTQY
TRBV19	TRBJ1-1	ASNRQANTEAF
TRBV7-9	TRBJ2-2	ASSGTSGRSTGELF
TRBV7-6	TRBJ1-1	ASSRWDRESEAF
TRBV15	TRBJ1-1	ATSRQDRVYTEAF
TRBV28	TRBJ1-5	ASSLVGQPQH
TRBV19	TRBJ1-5	ASSQGLNQPQH
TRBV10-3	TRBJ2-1	AIGGDGPYNEQF
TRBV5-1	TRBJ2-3	ASSFGTSGSTDTQY
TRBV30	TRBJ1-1	AWSEGGIGRRGAF
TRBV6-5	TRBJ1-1	ASRRAREAF
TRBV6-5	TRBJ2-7	ASNSGYEQY
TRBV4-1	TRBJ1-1	ASSQGSYRTNTEAF
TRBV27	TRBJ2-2	ASSAGTGFRTGELF
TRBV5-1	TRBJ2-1	ASSLVAGGNNEQF
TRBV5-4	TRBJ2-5	ASSFLGSGRAAETQY
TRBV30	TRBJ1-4	ALTKGSSYEKLF
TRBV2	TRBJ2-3	ASRESSGRTDTQY
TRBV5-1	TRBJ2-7	ASSLAAGGAYEQY
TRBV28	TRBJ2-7	ASSLGQWMY
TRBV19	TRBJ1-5	ASSIGDRDNQPQH
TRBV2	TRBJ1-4	ASRAGNFDEKLF
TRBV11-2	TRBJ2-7	ASSSTPGTSEQY
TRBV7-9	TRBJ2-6	AISPGQRTVSSGANVLT
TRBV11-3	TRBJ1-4	ASSALQGEKLF
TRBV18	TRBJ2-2	ASSPDRGPTGELF
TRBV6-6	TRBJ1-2	AATLRTAYGYT